One sample yielded the 14 T cell receptor beta chains listed below, sequenced in a study of cytomegalovirus exposure and HLA in healthy donors (dated by TCRdb to 2016 to 2017). Libraries were prepared through the immunoSEQ multiplex PCR assay. For the multiplex PCR, a mixture combining 60 forward primers for TCR Vbeta segments and 13 reverse primers for TCR Jbeta segments was used. This immuneACCESS table, as held by TCRdb, lists in-frame sequences with V and J called but not all clones. Of the missing ones, under half trace to an unresolved V gene in checked studies; the others have no known cause. This sample is represented by 97,000 or so clones; roughly 85% of them were singletons. The top ten hold 2.6% of the sample. The material sequenced was PBMCs. Receptors originate from a man aged 40-49 years in good health and CMV-seronegative.

The V gene is TRBV15, the J gene TRBJ1-5; D call uncertain. This CDR3 has 13 residues. Trimming stripped 3 bases from V and 4 bases from J, with 7 bases between. Looked up from germline, CDR1 is LNHNV and CDR2 is YYDKDF (reference sequence). This chain's CDR3 is CATSSAGNQPQHF. The CDR3 DNA is TGTGCCACCAGCAGTGCGGGTAATCAGCCCCAGCATTTT.

This rearrangement joins TRBV4-1 to TRBJ1-2, with TRBD1 matching over 7 bases. The V gene's germline CDR1 is MGHRA and CDR2 YSYEKL. After removal of 0 bases from V and 5 bases from J, the junction contained 6 bases not matched to a gene. CDR3 length: 15 residues. This chain's CDR3 is CASSQDKQGIYGYTF. The CDR3 bases are TGCGCCAGCAGCCAAGATAAACAGGGGATTTATGGCTACACCTTC.

The genes are TRBV5-1 and TRBJ2-3, with TRBD2 matching over 15 bases. Germline V gene sequence: CDR1 SGHRS, CDR2 YFSETQ. The CDR3 has 19 residues. The V and J ends lost 3 bases and 1 base, in that order; junction bases with no gene match: 9. CDR3 residues: CASSWGLAGGWEGTDTQYF. CDR3 DNA sequence: TGCGCCAGCAGCTGGGGACTAGCGGGGGGCTGGGAGGGCACAGATACGCAGTATTTT.

The chain carries TRBV5-1 and TRBJ1-1; D is perhaps TRBD1 (6 bases). The CDR3 is 14 amino acids. The ends were cut back, 2 bases at V and 0 bases at J, with 8 bases in the middle. CDR1 and CDR2 (germline): SGHRS, YFSETQ. The CDR3 DNA is TGCGCCAGCAGCTTTCGGGACATGAACACTGAAGCTTTCTTT. This sequence encodes CASSFRDMNTEAFF.

V usage is TRBV5-1 and J usage is TRBJ2-7, with D hard to call. The CDR3 has 13 amino acids. Germline lookup yields CDR1 SGHRS and CDR2 YFSETQ. V was shortened by 5 bases and J by 3 bases, with 12 bases between the two germline ends. The CDR3 protein is CASREEVGYEQYF. The CDR3 nucleotides are TGCGCCAGCAGAGAGGAAGTCGGCTACGAGCAGTACTTC.

The chain links TRBV4-1 to TRBJ2-5, with 9 bases identical to TRBD1. The J call may be incorrect, as the DNA end agrees better with TRBJ2-7. The CDR3 extends over 16 amino acids. Germline CDR1 reads MGHRA; CDR2 reads YSYEKL. In nucleotides, the CDR3 is TGCGCCAGCAGCCAAGAAGGGACAGGGACCTCCTACGAGCAGTACTTC. This codes for CASSQEGTGTSYEQYF.

The gene calls are TRBV6-5 and TRBJ1-2; 10 bases align to TRBD1. The CDR3 spans 15 residues. J lost 7 bases, V lost 5 bases, and 10 bases had no gene match. The germline V gene has CDR1 MNHEY and CDR2 SVGAGI. The CDR3 sequence is CASSLGQGVLAGYTF. The CDR3 DNA follows: TGTGCCAGCAGTCTAGGACAGGGGGTATTGGCTGGCTACACCTTC.

This clone was counted between two and nine times. This chain connects TRBV25-1 to TRBJ1-1, with D perhaps matching TRBD1 (5 bases). The V end was cut by 6 bases, the J end by 7 bases, with 15 bases between. The CDR3 extends over 13 amino acids. In germline, CDR1 is MGHDK, CDR2 SYGVNS. The CDR3 spells CASRREGPDEAFF. The CDR3 nucleotides read TGTGCCAGCAGGAGGGAGGGACCTGATGAAGCTTTCTTT.

With regard to this clone: One end of the junction varies from germline; a read error may be responsible. This chain connects TRBV7-9 to TRBJ1-1, with D possibly being TRBD1 (5 bases). Germline CDR1 is SEHNR and CDR2 is FQNEAQ (reference sequence). This CDR3 region has 18 residues. The CDR3 protein is CSSSPRRPGTASGTEAFF. The DNA for the CDR3 is TGTTCCAGCAGCCCACGCCGTCCCGGGACTGCATCGGGGACTGAAGCTTTCTTT.

This sequence joins TRBV27 and TRBJ2-3; TRBD2 might be the D (5 bases). Between the trimmed V and J ends, which lost 2 bases and 4 bases, there was a span of 16 bases. CDR3 length equals 16 residues. In germline, CDR1 is MNHEY, CDR2 SMNVEV (reference sequence). The CDR3 nucleotides read TGTGCCAGCAGTTTAGTTATCCCGGGGTCATCAGATACGCAGTATTTT. Translating gives CASSLVIPGSSDTQYF.

This chain uses TRBV21-1 with TRBJ2-7; the table's D gene call, TRBD1, was not cross checked with the DNA. TRBV21-1 is assigned pseudogene status. The CDR3 has 14 residues. The CDR3 DNA is TGTGCCAGCAGCAAAGAACCAGGGGGGTACGAGCAGTACTTC. Translated, it gives CASSKEPGGYEQYF.

V and J are TRBV11-3 and TRBJ2-2, with 9 bases identical to TRBD2. Germline CDR1 SGHNT, CDR2 YENEEA. Losses at the gene ends were 5 bases for V and 0 bases for J; bases not matched to a gene: 4. This CDR3 has 16 residues. In DNA form, the CDR3 reads TGTGCCAGCAGCGCAGTAGCGGGAGCGAACACCGGGGAGCTGTTTTTT. Protein: CASSAVAGANTGELFF.

The rearrangement uses TRBV7-9 and TRBJ1-2; no clear D gene. Germline CDR1 is SEHNR and CDR2 is FQNEAQ (reference sequence). The V gene lost 1 base and the J gene lost 4 bases, with 10 bases spanning the gap. CDR3 length: 14 residues. The CDR3 spells CASSLGPAIYGYTF. The CDR3 nucleotides are TGTGCCAGCAGCTTAGGCCCAGCGATCTATGGCTACACCTTC.

The chain has TRBV7-2 and TRBJ2-7; D not resolved. This CDR3 comprises 12 residues. The V end was cut by 3 bases, the J end by 5 bases, with 8 bases between. Germline V CDR1 and CDR2: SGHTA, FQGNSA. CDR3 loop: CASSLWLNEQYF. CDR3 nucleotides: TGTGCCAGCAGCTTGTGGCTGAACGAGCAGTACTTC.